Below, 21 T cell receptor beta chains from the same sample are listed, as sequenced in a study of blood T cell repertoires in COVID-19. TCRdb's table, derived via immunoSEQ multiplex PCR, lists solely in-frame clones and lacks some. The sample lists just over 150,000 clones; around 87% were seen once. Specimen: peripheral blood. Source of these receptors: a middle-aged woman with acute or convalescent COVID-19.

The CDR3 DNA follows: TGCGCCAGCAGCCAAGACAGGGGCACTGAAGCTTTCTTT. Its translation is CASSQDRGTEAFF. The chain is built from TRBV4-1 and TRBJ1-1; possibly TRBD1 for D (6 bases). CDR1 MGHRA and CDR2 YSYEKL come from the germline V gene. V lost 0 bases to trimming and J lost 4 bases, with 6 bases between them. The CDR3 sequence is 13 residues long.

CDR3 sequence reads: CASSLNPGGLNSYEQYF. The CDR3 bases are TGTGCCAGCAGCTTAAACCCGGGGGGGTTAAACTCCTACGAGCAGTACTTC. The chain uses TRBV7-8 and TRBJ2-7; 8 nucleotides agree with TRBD2. V shed 2 bases, J shed 0 bases, and the junction held 9 bases outside the gene matches. This CDR3 spans 17 amino acids. The germline CDR1 and CDR2 sequences are SGHVS and FQNEAQ.

The genes are TRBV3-1 (or the pseudogene TRBV3-2) and TRBJ1-3; D perhaps matches TRBD1 (5 bases). The CDR3 runs to 15 residues. Germline V lookup: CDR1 LGHDT, CDR2 YNNKEL (reference sequence). With 5 bases removed from V and 4 bases from J, the gap between germline ends came to 15 bases. CDR3 nucleotides: TGTGCCAGCAGCGAAAGCGGGGACGGAGGAAACACCATATATTTT. This gives the protein CASSESGDGGNTIYF.

The chain uses TRBV27 and TRBJ1-1, with D perhaps matching TRBD1 (5 bases). CDR1 is MNHEY, CDR2 SMNVEV, per germline (reference sequence). CDR3 size: 14 residues. With 0 bases removed from V and 5 bases from J, the gap between germline ends came to 10 bases. The CDR3 DNA follows: TGTGCCAGCAGTTTATCGCTGGGGGGGACTGAAGCTTTCTTT. This translates into CASSLSLGGTEAFF.

V usage is TRBV19 and J usage is TRBJ2-3; perhaps TRBD1 as D (7 bases). V shed 6 bases and J shed 3 bases, with 10 bases lying between them. This CDR3 comprises 13 residues. CDR1 and CDR2 from the germline V gene are LNHDA and SQIVND (reference sequence). The CDR3 sequence: CASRQGGTDTQYF. Written as DNA, the CDR3 is TGTGCCAGTAGGCAGGGGGGTACAGATACGCAGTATTTT.

V and J are TRBV28 and TRBJ2-7; D gene uncertain. V was shortened by 5 bases and J by 4 bases, with 12 bases between the two germline ends. Germline assignment: CDR1 MDHEN and CDR2 SYDVKM. The CDR3 has 13 amino acids. The CDR3 is CASSRPLPYEQYF. The CDR3 DNA sequence: TGTGCCAGCAGTCGTCCTCTTCCTTACGAGCAGTACTTC.

To note about this clone: Other DNA sequences within the sample encode an identical CDR3. The rearrangement links TRBV30 to TRBJ2-7; 8 bases line up with TRBD2. Germline CDR1 GTSNPN, CDR2 SVGIG (reference sequence). The CDR3 is 12 amino acids. After removal of 8 bases from V and 1 base from J, the junction contained 4 bases not matched to a gene. Written as DNA, the CDR3 is TGTGCCGGCACTAGCGGATCCTACGAGCAGTACTTC. This codes for CAGTSGSYEQYF.

This clone was recorded only once. The chain uses TRBV19 and TRBJ2-2, with D hard to call. Germline CDR1 is LNHDA and CDR2 is SQIVND (reference sequence). CDR3 size: 14 residues. Between the trimmed V and J ends, which lost 7 bases and 0 bases, there was a span of 9 bases. The CDR3 spells CASKQLANTGELFF. DNA of the CDR3: TGTGCCAGTAAACAGTTGGCGAACACCGGGGAGCTGTTTTTT.

This chain joins TRBV29-1 and TRBJ1-5; D call uncertain. Germline V CDR1 and CDR2: SQVTM, ANQGSEA. With 3 bases removed from V and 2 bases from J, the gap between germline ends came to 5 bases. The CDR3 runs to 12 residues. Here the CDR3 DNA reads TGCAGCGTTGAGGAGGGCAATCAGCCCCAGCATTTT. This encodes CSVEEGNQPQHF.

The chain couples TRBV3-1 (or the pseudogene TRBV3-2) to TRBJ2-6, with D unresolved. Trimming cost V 4 bases and J 1 base, with 17 bases left between them. Germline V gene data show CDR1 as LGHDT and CDR2 as YNNKEL (reference sequence). This CDR3 contains 18 residues. Here the CDR3 DNA reads TGTGCCAGCAGCCCATGGTCCAGGTATGATTCTGGGGCCAACGTCCTGACTTTC. Translation gives CASSPWSRYDSGANVLTF.

This clone appeared once. The chain carries TRBV24-1 and TRBJ2-3, with TRBD2 as a possible D gene (7 bases). Germline V lookup: CDR1 KGHDR, CDR2 SFDVKD. V shed 3 bases and J shed 0 bases, with 12 bases lying between them. The CDR3 is made up of 16 amino acids. In DNA form, the CDR3 reads TGTGCCACCAGTGATAGGGGGGGGACTAGCACAGATACGCAGTATTTT. The encoded protein is CATSDRGGTSTDTQYF.

The chain has TRBV3-1 (or the pseudogene TRBV3-2) and TRBJ1-6; D is perhaps TRBD1 (5 bases). The CDR3 runs to 15 residues. Germline V CDR1 and CDR2: LGHDT, YNNKEL (reference sequence). The germline V and J ends were trimmed by 1 base and 6 bases, with 10 bases remaining between them. CDR3 protein: CASSQGGRVNSPLHF. CDR3 DNA: TGTGCCAGCAGCCAAGGTGGCAGGGTTAATTCACCCCTCCACTTT.

The V gene is TRBV4-1, the J gene TRBJ1-5, with 9 positions matching TRBD1. Losses at the gene ends were 0 bases for V and 2 bases for J; bases not matched to a gene: 8. This CDR3 region has 18 residues. Germline V gene sequence: CDR1 MGHRA, CDR2 YSYEKL. The CDR3 DNA reads TGCGCCAGCAGCCAAGAGGGACAGGGAGGTATGGGCAATCAGCCCCAGCATTTT. Residues: CASSQEGQGGMGNQPQHF.

V is TRBV9 and J is TRBJ2-7, with 7 bases lining up with TRBD1. CDR1 and CDR2 from the germline V gene are SGDLS and YYNGEE. With 3 bases clipped from V and 3 bases from J, the junction kept 0 bases outside the gene matches. The CDR3 is 12 amino acids. CDR3 sequence: CASSDRGYEQYF. The CDR3 DNA reads as TGTGCCAGCAGCGACAGGGGCTACGAGCAGTACTTC. Based on the CDR3 plus reference TRBV9 and TRBJ2-7, the full variable domain is DSGVTQTPKHLITATGQRVTLRCSPRSGDLSVYWYQQSLDQGLQFLIQYYNGEERAKGNILERFSAQQFPDLHSELNLSSLELGDSALYFCASSDRGYEQYFGPGTRLTVT.

The genes are TRBV27 and TRBJ1-6; the match to TRBD1 covers 8 bases. Germline loops: CDR1 MNHEY, CDR2 SMNVEV (reference sequence). The CDR3 is 14 amino acids. The J segment lost 9 bases and the V segment lost 6 bases, leaving 7 bases of the junction unmatched. Here the CDR3 DNA reads TGTGCCAGCAGCCCAGGACAGGGTGGTTCACCCCTCCACTTT. Translating gives CASSPGQGGSPLHF.

CDR3 sequence reads: CASSLQQGNIQYF. For the CDR3, the DNA is TGTGCCAGCAGCTTACAACAGGGTAACATTCAGTACTTC. This chain connects TRBV7-6 to TRBJ2-4; weak D call: TRBD1 (6 bases). V lost 2 bases and J 7 bases, leaving 9 bases between the germline ends. This CDR3 contains 13 residues. Germline lookup yields CDR1 SGHVS and CDR2 FNYEAQ.

The chain combines TRBV28 with TRBJ1-2, with TRBD1 matching over 10 bases. CDR3 length equals 23 residues. V gave up 3 bases and J gave up 4 bases; unmatched junction bases: 29. In germline, CDR1 is MDHEN, CDR2 SYDVKM. The CDR3 sequence is CASSFGWGDWIGQTGGIGYGYTF. Written as DNA, the CDR3 is TGTGCCAGCAGTTTTGGGTGGGGCGATTGGATTGGGCAGACAGGGGGCATCGGCTATGGCTACACCTTC.

The chain combines TRBV4-2 with TRBJ2-7; TRBD2 matches at 11 bases. V lost 0 bases and J lost 2; bases outside the gene matches: 9. The CDR3 sequence is 18 residues long. Germline V gives CDR1 LGHNA, CDR2 YNFKEQ. The CDR3 DNA is TGTGCCAGCAGCCAAGAAACTAGCGGGGGAATTACAACCTACGAGCAGTACTTC. Its translation is CASSQETSGGITTYEQYF.

V is TRBV29-1 and J is TRBJ2-7; possible D gene TRBD2, 7 bases. Germline V gene lookup returns CDR1 SQVTM and CDR2 ANQGSEA. V lost 3 bases and J lost 4, with 13 bases in between. This CDR3 has 13 amino acids. The CDR3 protein is CSVEGGARYEQYF. Written as DNA, the CDR3 is TGCAGCGTTGAGGGGGGGGCGCGATACGAGCAGTACTTC.

V is TRBV5-6 and J is TRBJ1-1, with D unresolved. This CDR3 has 14 amino acids. CDR1 is SGHDT, CDR2 YYEEEE, per germline. Trimming left V 0 bases short and J 1 base short, with 7 bases between. Written as DNA, the CDR3 is TGTGCCAGCAGCTTGGAACGGAGGAACACTGAAGCTTTCTTT. This translates into CASSLERRNTEAFF. The entire variable domain, with the rest obtained from reference TRBV5-6 and TRBJ1-1, is as follows: DAGVTQSPTHLIKTRGQQVTLRCSPKSGHDTVSWYQQALGQGPQFIFQYYEEEERQRGNFPDRFSGHQFPNYSSELNVNALLLGDSALYLCASSLERRNTEAFFGQGTRLTVV.

The V and J genes are TRBV7-3 and TRBJ2-3, with D perhaps TRBD2 (7 bases). Germline V gene data show CDR1 as SGHTA and CDR2 as FQGTGA. The ends were cut back, 5 bases at V and 2 bases at J, with 17 bases in the middle. The CDR3 spans 16 residues. The CDR3 bases are TGTGCCAGCAGCCGACAACGGGGGGCGGTCACAGATACGCAGTATTTT. Protein product: CASSRQRGAVTDTQYF.